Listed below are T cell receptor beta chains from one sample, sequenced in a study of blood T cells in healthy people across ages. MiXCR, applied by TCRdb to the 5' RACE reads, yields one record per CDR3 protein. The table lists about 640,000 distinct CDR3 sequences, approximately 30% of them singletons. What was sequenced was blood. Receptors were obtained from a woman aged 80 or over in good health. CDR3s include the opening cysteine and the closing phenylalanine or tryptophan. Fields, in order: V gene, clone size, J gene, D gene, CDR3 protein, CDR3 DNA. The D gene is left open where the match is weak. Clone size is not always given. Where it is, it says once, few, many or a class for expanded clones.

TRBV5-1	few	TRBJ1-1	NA	CASSPFGGAEAFF	TGCGCCAGCAGCCCCTTCGGGGGCGCTGAAGCTTTCTTT
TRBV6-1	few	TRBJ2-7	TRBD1	CATIYAGTGAYEQYF	TGTGCCACCATATACGCCGGGACAGGAGCCTACGAGCAGTACTTC
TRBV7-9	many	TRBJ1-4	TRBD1	CASSLADRREKLFF	TGTGCCAGCAGCTTAGCGGACAGGCGTGAAAAACTGTTTTTT
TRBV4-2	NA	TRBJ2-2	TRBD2	CASSRRLAGGTRVGELFF	TGTGCCAGCAGCCGTAGACTAGCGGGGGGGACTCGAGTCGGGGAGCTGTTTTTT
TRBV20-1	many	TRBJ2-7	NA	CSAEYYEQYF	TGCAGTGCTGAATACTACGAGCAGTACTTC
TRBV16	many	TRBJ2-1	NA	CASSQRLFPEQFF	TGTGCCAGCAGCCAACGCCTCTTCCCTGAGCAGTTCTTC
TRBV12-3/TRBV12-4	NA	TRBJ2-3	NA	CASSLEGGYTDTEYF	TGTGCCAGCAGTTTAGAGGGGGGCTATACAGATACGGAATATTTT
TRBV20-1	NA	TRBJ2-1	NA	CSASPGARYNEQFF	TGCAGTGCTAGTCCTGGGGCGAGGTACAATGAGCAGTTCTTC
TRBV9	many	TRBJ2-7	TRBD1	CASSVGTGVYEQYF	TGTGCCAGCAGCGTCGGGACAGGGGTATACGAGCAGTACTTC
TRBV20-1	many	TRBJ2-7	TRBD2	CSARGGGGTYEQYF	TGCAGTGCTAGAGGGGGCGGGGGGACGTACGAGCAGTACTTC
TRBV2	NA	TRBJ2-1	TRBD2	CASSESISGGFYNEQFF	TGTGCCAGCAGTGAAAGTATTAGCGGGGGGTTCTACAATGAGCAGTTCTTC
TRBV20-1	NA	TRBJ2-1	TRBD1	CSATPTRDRYNEQFF	TGCAGTGCTACACCAACCCGGGACAGATACAATGAGCAGTTCTTC
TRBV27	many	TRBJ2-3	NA	CASSGITTLAGTDTQYF	TGTGCCAGCAGTGGAATCACAACATTAGCTGGCACAGATACGCAGTATTTT
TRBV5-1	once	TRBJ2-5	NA	CASSLELVGVKETQYF	TGCGCCAGCAGCTTGGAACTAGTGGGGGTAAAAGAGACCCAGTACTTC
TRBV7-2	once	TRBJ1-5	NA	CASSSSIGGYSNQPQHF	TGTGCCAGCAGCTCGTCGATAGGGGGGTATAGCAATCAGCCCCAGCATTTT
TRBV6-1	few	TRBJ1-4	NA	CASSHLSGGEKLFF	TGTGCCAGCAGTCACCTATCGGGGGGTGAAAAACTGTTTTTT
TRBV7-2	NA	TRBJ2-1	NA	CASSLYRGEQFF	TGTGCCAGCAGCTTATACCGGGGTGAGCAGTTCTTC
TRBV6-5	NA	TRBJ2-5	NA	CASGTGETQYF	TGTGCCAGCGGGACGGGGGAGACCCAGTACTTC
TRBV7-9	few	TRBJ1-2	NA	CASSLVQDNGYTF	TGTGCCAGCAGCTTAGTCCAGGATAATGGCTACACCTTC
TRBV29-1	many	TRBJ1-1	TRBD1	CSVHKDRAMNTEAFF	TGCAGCGTGCATAAGGACAGGGCAATGAACACTGAAGCTTTCTTT
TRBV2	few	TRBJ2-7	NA	CASSEVFNLYNEQYF	TGTGCCAGCAGTGAGGTTTTTAACCTCTACAATGAGCAGTACTTC
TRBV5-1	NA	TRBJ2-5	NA	CASSLTGTRHALETQYF	TGCGCCAGCAGCTTAACTGGGACTCGTCACGCCCTAGAGACCCAGTACTTC
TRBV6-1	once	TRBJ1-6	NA	CASKRGGSPLHF	TGTGCCAGCAAGAGGGGGGGAAGTCCCCTCCACTTT
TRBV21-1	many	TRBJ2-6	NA	CASSKARWDFTANVLTF	TGTGCCAGCAGCAAAGCTCGCTGGGACTTCACAGCCAACGTCCTGACTTTC
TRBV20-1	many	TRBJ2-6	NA	CSASATESGANVLTF	TGCAGTGCTAGCGCGACAGAGTCTGGGGCCAACGTCCTGACTTTC
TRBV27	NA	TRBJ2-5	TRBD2	CASNQLAGGLGEQYF	TGTGCCAGCAACCAACTAGCGGGGGGGCTTGGTGAGCAGTACTTC
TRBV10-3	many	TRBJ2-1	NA	CAIEDHYNEQFF	TGTGCCATCGAGGATCACTACAATGAGCAGTTCTTC
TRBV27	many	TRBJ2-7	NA	CASSLTGPSYEQYF	TGTGCCAGCAGTTTAACGGGTCCCTCCTACGAGCAGTACTTC
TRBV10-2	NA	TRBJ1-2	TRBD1	CASSDGQGSNGYTF	TGCGCCAGCAGTGACGGACAGGGAAGTAATGGCTACACCTTC
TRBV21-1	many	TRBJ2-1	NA	CASSKGFGDNEQFF	TGTGCCAGCAGCAAAGGATTCGGGGATAATGAGCAGTTCTTC
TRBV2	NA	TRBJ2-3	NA	CASSPWASTDTQYF	TGTGCCAGCAGTCCTTGGGCCAGCACAGATACGCAGTATTTT
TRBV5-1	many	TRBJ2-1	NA	CASSLDWAQDNEQFF	TGCGCCAGCAGCTTGGACTGGGCTCAGGACAATGAGCAGTTCTTC
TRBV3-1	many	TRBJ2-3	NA	CASSQVLQSTDTQYF	TGTGCCAGCAGCCAAGTGTTACAAAGCACAGATACGCAGTATTTT
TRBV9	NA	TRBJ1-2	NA	CASSPLAGRGYGYTF	TGTGCCAGCAGCCCCCTGGCTGGCAGAGGTTATGGCTACACCTTC
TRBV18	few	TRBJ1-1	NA	CASSYKGDTEAFF	TGTGCCAGCTCGTATAAGGGGGACACTGAAGCTTTCTTT
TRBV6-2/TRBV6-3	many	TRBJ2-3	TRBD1	CASSYGQGIGDTQYF	TGTGCCAGCAGTTACGGACAGGGGATTGGAGATACGCAGTATTTT
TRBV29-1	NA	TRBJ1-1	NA	CSVEFGRGTKAFF	TGCAGCGTCGAATTTGGACGGGGGACTAAAGCTTTCTTT
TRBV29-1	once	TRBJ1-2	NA	CSVYGNGYTF	TGCAGCGTTTACGGGAATGGCTACACCTTC
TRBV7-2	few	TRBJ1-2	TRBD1	CASSPTTGHNYGHTF	TGTGCCAGCAGCCCGACGACAGGGCACAACTATGGCCACACCTTC
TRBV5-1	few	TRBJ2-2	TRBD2	CASSMTSGGANGELFF	TGCGCCAGCAGCATGACTAGCGGGGGGGCGAACGGGGAGCTGTTTTTT
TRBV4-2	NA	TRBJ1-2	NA	CASSRITGPNVNYGYTF	TGTGCCAGCAGCCGAATTACAGGACCTAACGTGAACTATGGCTACACCTTC
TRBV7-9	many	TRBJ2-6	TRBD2	CASSPDGGDLLSGANVLTF	TGTGCCAGCAGCCCAGATGGGGGGGATTTACTTTCTGGGGCCAACGTCCTGACTTTC
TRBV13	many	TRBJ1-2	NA	CASSFGTKANYGYTF	TGTGCCAGCAGCTTTGGGACCAAAGCTAACTATGGCTACACCTTC
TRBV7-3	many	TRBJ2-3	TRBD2	CASSLGTSVTDTQYF	TGTGCCAGCAGCTTAGGGACTAGCGTAACAGATACGCAGTATTTT
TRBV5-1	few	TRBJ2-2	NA	CASSFGQTGELFF	TGCGCCAGCAGCTTCGGTCAGACCGGGGAGCTGTTTTTT
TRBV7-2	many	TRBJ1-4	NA	CASSLTNEKLFF	TGTGCCAGCAGCCTAACTAATGAAAAACTGTTTTTT
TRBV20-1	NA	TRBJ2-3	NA	CSARDGPTDTQYF	TGCAGTGCTAGGGACGGGCCCACAGATACGCAGTATTTT
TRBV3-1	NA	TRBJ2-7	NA	CASSQDVAGAYEQYF	TGTGCCAGCAGCCAAGATGTGGCAGGGGCCTACGAGCAGTACTTC
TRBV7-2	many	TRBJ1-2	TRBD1	CASSLARTGTGYTF	TGTGCCAGCAGCTTAGCGCGGACAGGGACGGGCTACACCTTC
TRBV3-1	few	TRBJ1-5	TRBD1	CASTGTGTISNQPQHF	TGTGCCAGCACCGGGACAGGGACTATTAGCAATCAGCCCCAGCATTTT
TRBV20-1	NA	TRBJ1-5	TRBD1	CSAWDRDNQPQHF	TGCAGTGCCTGGGACAGGGATAATCAGCCCCAGCATTTT